The entry below describes one T cell receptor beta chain. This may be a read error: a much more frequent sequence differs by one nucleotide. The sample comes from a study of molecular identifiers for immune sequencing clone quantification. Per the germline V gene, CDR1 is LGHNA and CDR2 is YSLEER. This CDR3 region has 15 residues. One entry per CDR3 protein, called by TCRdb with MiXCR from the PCR reads. Of about 63,000 distinct CDR3 sequences in the sample, about 20% were seen once. The sequenced material came from naive CD8+ T cells from blood, with Jurkat cell RNA spiked in. Noted subset: FACS-sorted CD8+CD4-CCR7+CD45RA+ naive T cells. This sequence originates from a human donor in good health. Some libraries in this study had Jurkat cell RNA spiked in. This chain links TRBV4-3 with TRBJ2-3; the D is unclear. CDR3 loop: CASSPRVVNTDTQCF. The CDR3 DNA follows: TGCGCCAGCAGCCCCCGAGTGGTAAACACGGATACGCAGTGTTTT.